This TCR beta chain was sequenced for a study of blood T cells in healthy people across ages. In its sample, this clonotype was seen a few times. This CDR3 is built from 14 residues. Trimming pared 5 bases from V and 6 bases from J, leaving 14 bases between. A second PCR, run for about 7 to 11 cycles, used a sample-barcoded 5' primer plus a J-beta primer mix. Each CDR3 protein is one row after TCRdb ran MiXCR on the 5' RACE reads. The sample has 450,000 to 650,000 distinct CDR3 sequences, more than 20% seen once. These records were also assigned to another study, of T cells of mothers and their children.

The clonotype originates from a boy younger than 18 in good health. The specimen sequenced was blood. The V gene is TRBV12-3 or TRBV12-4, the J gene TRBJ1-5, with no clear D. CDR3 DNA sequence: TGTGCCAGCAGTGTCGGGGTTCCCGGTCAGCCCCAGCATTTT. Its translation: CASSVGVPGQPQHF.